The rows below give T cell receptor beta chains drawn from one sample of a study of identical twins. TCRdb used MiXCR to reprocess the 5' RACE reads, holding one entry per CDR3 protein. The table includes approximately 350,000 distinct CDR3 sequences, roughly 12% detected once. These data were also filed under a second study, of yellow fever vaccine responses in identical twins.

The sample consisted of CD8+ T cells sorted from blood. These receptors were obtained from a woman between 18 and 29 years old in good health. Each CDR3 is given with its conserved first and last residue. A D gene is named only where the DNA matches it firmly.

J gene: TRBJ2-2
V gene: TRBV4-1
D gene: -
CDR3 protein: CASSQDSQLAWTGELFF

J gene: TRBJ1-1
V gene: TRBV6-1
D gene: TRBD1
CDR3 protein: CASSTGQGSTEAFF

J gene: TRBJ2-1
V gene: TRBV12-3/TRBV12-4
D gene: -
CDR3 protein: CATRPGAGEQFF

J gene: TRBJ2-3
V gene: TRBV2
D gene: -
CDR3 protein: CASSEPGAADTQYF

J gene: TRBJ2-5
V gene: TRBV5-1
D gene: -
CDR3 protein: CASSFRTEETQYF

J gene: TRBJ1-5
V gene: TRBV27
D gene: -
CDR3 protein: CASSPLAPDRNQPQHF

J gene: TRBJ2-5
V gene: TRBV4-1
D gene: -
CDR3 protein: CTSSQRETQYF

J gene: TRBJ2-2
V gene: TRBV7-9
D gene: TRBD1
CDR3 protein: CASSDWTGDTGELFF

J gene: TRBJ1-1
V gene: TRBV6-1
D gene: TRBD1
CDR3 protein: CASYGQGRTEAFF

J gene: TRBJ1-1
V gene: TRBV5-1
D gene: -
CDR3 protein: CASSLEAGKNTEAFF

J gene: TRBJ2-2
V gene: TRBV12-3/TRBV12-4
D gene: -
CDR3 protein: CASTPGLYTGELFF

J gene: TRBJ2-1
V gene: TRBV20-1
D gene: TRBD1
CDR3 protein: CSAREDRGVNEQFF

J gene: TRBJ1-5
V gene: TRBV29-1
D gene: -
CDR3 protein: CSVVRGICNQPQHF

J gene: TRBJ2-6
V gene: TRBV6-2/TRBV6-3
D gene: -
CDR3 protein: CASSSYGGANVLTF

J gene: TRBJ2-1
V gene: TRBV27
D gene: TRBD1
CDR3 protein: CASSQLGQGLFNEQFF

J gene: TRBJ1-2
V gene: TRBV6-1
D gene: -
CDR3 protein: CASSEPPNGYTF

J gene: TRBJ1-1
V gene: TRBV20-1
D gene: -
CDR3 protein: CSASRPDLNTEAFF

J gene: TRBJ2-4
V gene: TRBV4-2
D gene: TRBD2
CDR3 protein: CASSQDLAGVKDIQYF

J gene: TRBJ2-5
V gene: TRBV20-1
D gene: TRBD2
CDR3 protein: CSARGALAGGPQETQYF

J gene: TRBJ2-5
V gene: TRBV2
D gene: -
CDR3 protein: CASNPAEYQETQYF

J gene: TRBJ2-3
V gene: TRBV20-1
D gene: -
CDR3 protein: CSARDAAPRGDTDTQYF

J gene: TRBJ2-3
V gene: TRBV20-1
D gene: TRBD2
CDR3 protein: CSASRAGGLGTDTQYF

J gene: TRBJ2-1
V gene: TRBV7-9
D gene: -
CDR3 protein: CASSLTGTNEHFF

J gene: TRBJ1-1
V gene: TRBV12-3/TRBV12-4
D gene: -
CDR3 protein: CASGGTANTEAFF

J gene: TRBJ1-1
V gene: TRBV5-1
D gene: TRBD1
CDR3 protein: CASSIGTGGGEAEAFF

J gene: TRBJ2-1
V gene: TRBV12-3/TRBV12-4
D gene: -
CDR3 protein: CASSIMALNEQFF

J gene: TRBJ2-7
V gene: TRBV2
D gene: TRBD1
CDR3 protein: CASMDRDHEQYF

J gene: TRBJ2-7
V gene: TRBV2
D gene: -
CDR3 protein: CASLEGGDYEQYF

J gene: TRBJ2-7
V gene: TRBV9
D gene: -
CDR3 protein: CASSLGTSHYEQYF

J gene: TRBJ1-2
V gene: TRBV12-3/TRBV12-4
D gene: -
CDR3 protein: CASSFTEVYGYTF

J gene: TRBJ1-1
V gene: TRBV28
D gene: -
CDR3 protein: CASTLWGQEHMNTEAFF

J gene: TRBJ2-1
V gene: TRBV12-3/TRBV12-4
D gene: TRBD1
CDR3 protein: CASSLARDRSNEQFF

J gene: TRBJ2-1
V gene: TRBV29-1
D gene: TRBD2
CDR3 protein: CSVTLTSGRRYNEQFF

J gene: TRBJ2-1
V gene: TRBV29-1
D gene: -
CDR3 protein: CSVEVLSQGGEQFF

J gene: TRBJ2-1
V gene: TRBV28
D gene: TRBD1
CDR3 protein: CASSPQGPDNEQFF

J gene: TRBJ2-3
V gene: TRBV28
D gene: -
CDR3 protein: CASSSETGTDTQYF

J gene: TRBJ2-1
V gene: TRBV15
D gene: TRBD1
CDR3 protein: CATSRDQDRVDEQFF

J gene: TRBJ2-3
V gene: TRBV28
D gene: TRBD2
CDR3 protein: CASTWGGRADTQYF

J gene: TRBJ2-7
V gene: TRBV7-2
D gene: TRBD2
CDR3 protein: CASSPQAGEEEQYF

J gene: TRBJ1-2
V gene: TRBV4-1
D gene: -
CDR3 protein: CASSQPTDRPNYGYTF

J gene: TRBJ1-1
V gene: TRBV7-4
D gene: -
CDR3 protein: CASSPTSGTRRRDTEAFF

J gene: TRBJ1-2
V gene: TRBV5-1
D gene: TRBD1
CDR3 protein: CASGLTGYDGYTF

J gene: TRBJ2-7
V gene: TRBV27
D gene: -
CDR3 protein: CASSPWDDSYEQYF

J gene: TRBJ2-2
V gene: TRBV4-1
D gene: -
CDR3 protein: CASSPRLVGNTGELFF

J gene: TRBJ1-6
V gene: TRBV12-3/TRBV12-4
D gene: TRBD1
CDR3 protein: CASRGQGTSNSPLHF

J gene: TRBJ2-3
V gene: TRBV5-5
D gene: -
CDR3 protein: CASSTGVKTQYF

J gene: TRBJ2-2
V gene: TRBV4-2
D gene: -
CDR3 protein: CASREERSGTGELFF

J gene: TRBJ2-7
V gene: TRBV7-9
D gene: TRBD2
CDR3 protein: CASSRLAGEDEQYF

J gene: TRBJ2-2
V gene: TRBV14
D gene: TRBD1
CDR3 protein: CASSRQGNPGELFF

J gene: TRBJ1-5
V gene: TRBV19
D gene: -
CDR3 protein: CASRGGYNQPQHF

J gene: TRBJ2-1
V gene: TRBV29-1
D gene: TRBD2
CDR3 protein: CSVVGLAGSSYNEQFF

J gene: TRBJ2-2
V gene: TRBV5-1
D gene: TRBD1
CDR3 protein: CASSPPGQGNTGELFF

J gene: TRBJ2-7
V gene: TRBV3-1
D gene: -
CDR3 protein: CASSHTGRSYEQYF

J gene: TRBJ1-3
V gene: TRBV4-1
D gene: TRBD1
CDR3 protein: CASSPRGQGDTIYF

J gene: TRBJ2-6
V gene: TRBV5-1
D gene: -
CDR3 protein: CASSSVWTGANVLTF